The next 17 T cell receptor beta chains were all read from a single sample in a study of T cells in Graves' hyperthyroidism and ophthalmopathy. RNA transcripts served as the template for amplifying TCR beta CDR3 regions. The TCR CDR3 first-round RT-PCR relied on the HTBI primer set. One entry per CDR3 protein, called by TCRdb with MiXCR from the multiplex PCR reads. The table has a few hundred thousand distinct CDR3 sequences, 15% to 17% seen once. The sample taken for sequencing was blood. Source of these receptors: a woman aged 25 to 39 with Graves' hyperthyroidism.

At least ten counts were recorded for this clonotype. The chain recombines TRBV7-9 with TRBJ2-7, with D perhaps TRBD1 or TRBD2 (6 bases each). This CDR3 is 16 amino acids long. Trimming cost V 4 bases and J 4 bases, with 20 bases left between them. CDR1 is SEHNR and CDR2 is FQNEAQ in the germline V gene (reference sequence). The CDR3 DNA follows: TGTGCCAGCAGCTCGGAAGTACTGGGGGGCCTTTACGAGCAGTACTTC. Encoded protein: CASSSEVLGGLYEQYF. Combining the CDR3 with reference TRBV7-9 and TRBJ2-7 gives the whole variable domain DTGVSQNPRHKITKRGQNVTFRCDPISEHNRLYWYRQTLGQGPEFLTYFQNEAQLEKSRLLSDRFSAERPKGSFSTLEIQRTEQGDSAMYLCASSSEVLGGLYEQYFGPGTRLTVT.

This clonotype was found many times. The V call is TRBV28, the J call TRBJ2-3; D call uncertain. Trimming removed 7 bases from V and 6 bases from J, with 8 bases in between. Germline CDR1 MDHEN, CDR2 SYDVKM. The CDR3 spans 11 residues. The CDR3 DNA reads as TGTGCCAGCACCTCCGGGGATACGCAGTATTTT. It specifies CASTSGDTQYF.

This clonotype appeared a few times. The chain employs TRBV29-1 and TRBJ2-7, with TRBD2 matching 8 bases. CDR1 SQVTM and CDR2 ANQGSEA come from the germline V gene. This CDR3 is built from 12 residues. V gave up 5 bases and J gave up 3 bases; unmatched junction bases: 3. CDR3: CSVHGTSYEQYF. The CDR3 nucleotides read TGCAGCGTTCATGGGACTAGCTACGAGCAGTACTTC.

The chain recombines TRBV20-1 with TRBJ1-3; D is possibly TRBD1 (6 bases). Germline assignment: CDR1 DFQATT and CDR2 SNEGSKA (reference sequence). The CDR3 has 14 amino acids. Trimming took 6 bases from V and 9 from J, leaving 21 bases between them. The CDR3 nucleotides are TGCAGTGCGGAAGAGGACAGTACCTGGGGCACCATATATTTT. Translating gives CSAEEDSTWGTIYF.

The J gene is TRBJ2-2, the V gene TRBV4-2, with 8 bases that match TRBD2. The germline V gene encodes CDR1 LGHNA and CDR2 YNFKEQ. J gave up 0 bases and V 0 bases, and 6 bases lay outside the gene matches. CDR3 length: 18 residues. The CDR3 region has the DNA TGTGCCAGCAGCCAAGATCTTTCTAGCGGGTCGAACACCGGGGAGCTGTTTTTT. Residues: CASSQDLSSGSNTGELFF.

This rearrangement joins TRBV20-1 to TRBJ2-1; TRBD2 aligns across 8 bases. The CDR3 contains 14 residues. CDR1 is DFQATT, CDR2 SNEGSKA, per germline (reference sequence). J gave up 6 bases and V 3 bases, and 7 bases lay outside the gene matches. This CDR3 reads CSASKGLVSNEQFF. The CDR3 DNA reads TGCAGTGCTAGTAAGGGACTAGTCAGCAATGAGCAGTTCTTC.

The V and J genes are TRBV4-1 and TRBJ2-6; D is perhaps TRBD1 (6 bases). The germline V and J ends were trimmed by 1 base and 2 bases, with 9 bases remaining between them. The germline gives CDR1 MGHRA, CDR2 YSYEKL. The CDR3 runs to 16 residues. For the CDR3, the DNA is TGCGCCAGCAGCCAAGGATCAGGGGCTGGGGCCAACGTCCTGACTTTC. As protein: CASSQGSGAGANVLTF.

The table lists this clonotype with many counts. The chain recombines TRBV6-2 or TRBV6-3 with TRBJ2-1; no clear D. CDR1 and CDR2 (germline): MNHEY, SVGEGT. The CDR3 extends over 16 amino acids. V gave up 4 bases and J gave up 6 bases, with 19 bases separating them. The CDR3 here is CASSWALSTERNEQFF. The CDR3 bases are TGTGCCAGCAGTTGGGCACTTAGTACGGAGCGCAATGAGCAGTTCTTC.

About this clonotype: This may be a read error, as it is one base from a much larger clone. The chain joins TRBV12-3 or TRBV12-4 to TRBJ2-5; TRBD2 is a possible D gene (5 bases). The CDR3 extends over 14 amino acids. Trimming took 2 bases from V and 4 from J, leaving 11 bases between them. In nucleotides, the CDR3 is TGTGCCAGCAGTTTAACCGCCGAGGGAGAGACCCAGTACTTC. It yields the protein CASSLTAEGETQYF.

This clonotype occurred many times. The chain recombines TRBV15 with TRBJ2-2; 9 bases line up with TRBD2. Looked up from germline, CDR1 is LNHNV and CDR2 is YYDKDF (reference sequence). The trim removed 0 bases at V and 3 bases at J, leaving 8 bases unmatched. The CDR3 runs 18 residues. CDR3 residues: CATSRDIPTSGYTGELFF. For the CDR3, the DNA is TGTGCCACCAGCAGAGATATCCCCACTAGCGGGTACACCGGGGAGCTGTTTTTT.

This clonotype was seen only a few times. V and J are TRBV27 and TRBJ2-7; D might be TRBD1 or TRBD2, each matching 5 bases. Trimming removed 4 bases at V and 0 bases at J, with 13 bases between. Per germline, CDR1 MNHEY and CDR2 SMNVEV (reference sequence). The length of the CDR3 is 15 residues. CDR3 nucleotide sequence: TGTGCCAGCAGTTCCCTAGGGGAGAGCTCCTACGAGCAGTACTTC. Translating it yields CASSSLGESSYEQYF.

This chain links TRBV15 with TRBJ2-7; 9 nucleotides line up with TRBD1. There are 15 residues in the CDR3. The V and J ends lost 0 bases and 6 bases, in that order; junction bases with no gene match: 6. Germline values: CDR1 LNHNV, CDR2 YYDKDF (reference sequence). Here the CDR3 reads CATSRDRTGVIEQYF. In DNA form, the CDR3 reads TGTGCCACCAGCAGAGATCGGACAGGGGTAATCGAGCAGTACTTC.

This clonotype was observed a handful of times. The J gene is TRBJ1-1, the V gene TRBV29-1; D is unclear. CDR1 is SQVTM and CDR2 is ANQGSEA in the germline V gene. V lost 2 bases to trimming and J lost 7 bases, with 5 bases between them. This CDR3 is built from 10 residues. CDR3: CSVEPGEAFF. The CDR3 bases are TGCAGCGTTGAACCGGGTGAAGCTTTCTTT.

The sample holds many counts of this clonotype. V is TRBV12-3 or TRBV12-4 and J is TRBJ1-5; 8 bases line up with TRBD1. The CDR3 runs 15 residues. The J segment lost 2 bases and the V segment lost 5 bases, leaving 5 bases of the junction unmatched. The CDR3 nucleotides read TGTGCCAGCAGTCTCAGGGGGCTCGGCAATCAGCCCCAGCATTTT. Translating it yields CASSLRGLGNQPQHF.

This clonotype was observed a handful of times. This CDR3 is CASRNKTGRGYEQYF. CDR3 DNA sequence: TGTGCCAGCAGGAATAAGACAGGGCGCGGCTACGAGCAGTACTTC. The chain is built from TRBV5-4 and TRBJ2-7; 7 bases agree with TRBD1. Germline CDR1 SGHNT, CDR2 YYREEE (reference sequence). Trimming took 5 bases from V and 3 from J; bases not matched to a gene: 11. The CDR3 extends over 15 amino acids.

This clonotype was observed many times. The chain uses TRBV20-1 and TRBJ2-1; 8 bases agree with TRBD2. The CDR3 contains 16 residues. Germline CDR1 reads DFQATT; CDR2 reads SNEGSKA (reference sequence). With 5 bases clipped from V and 0 bases from J, the junction kept 9 bases outside the gene matches. Written as DNA, the CDR3 is TGCAGTGCTCTAATCCGTAGCGGGAACTCCTACAATGAGCAGTTCTTC. Its protein is CSALIRSGNSYNEQFF.

The chain links TRBV5-1 to TRBJ1-6, with 7 bases that match TRBD1. Germline CDR1 SGHRS, CDR2 YFSETQ. The CDR3 length is 15 residues. The V gene end was trimmed by 4 bases and the J gene end by 5 bases; junction bases not matched to a gene: 6. The CDR3 DNA is TGCGCCAGCAGCCTGCCGGGACAGAATAATTCACCCCTCCACTTT. This encodes CASSLPGQNNSPLHF.